This entry is about one T cell receptor (beta chain). The record originates from a study of T cell responses to AZD1222 COVID-19 vaccine. The J segment lost 4 bases and the V segment lost 7 bases, leaving 4 bases of the junction unmatched. The germline V gene has CDR1 MNHEY and CDR2 SVGAGI. The CDR3 runs to 14 residues. Method: immunoSEQ multiplex PCR; TCRdb's copy keeps in-frame clones and lacks some. Of tens of thousands of clones in the sample, 65% to 90% were seen once. The sequence was collected from an adult in good health. Sequences were derived from peripheral blood, sampled on day 0 of AZD1222 vaccination. The rearrangement links TRBV6-5 to TRBJ2-1; 10 nucleotides line up with TRBD1. CDR3 DNA sequence: TGTGCCAGCATGGACAGGGGGGGATACAATGAGCAGTTCTTC. It encodes CASMDRGGYNEQFF.